Below are 19 T cell receptor beta chains sequenced from a single sample in a study of blood T cell repertoires in COVID-19. The protocol was immunoSEQ multiplex PCR, while the TCRdb copy is restricted to in-frame clones and leaves out a portion. This sample has fewer than 250,000 clones, with roughly 84% found just once. The sequenced sample consisted of PBMCs or T cells enriched from blood (not recorded which). All receptors derive from a woman younger than 45 who had recovered from COVID-19.

The chain combines TRBV11-3 with TRBJ2-2; weak D call: TRBD1 (6 bases). Trimming took 4 bases from V and 4 from J, leaving 13 bases between them. This CDR3 contains 15 residues. Germline V gene sequence: CDR1 SGHNT, CDR2 YENEEA. The CDR3 region has the DNA TGTGCCAGCAGCTCCGGGACAATCGGCACCGGGGAGCTGTTTTTT. This codes for CASSSGTIGTGELFF.

The chain uses TRBV9 and TRBJ2-3; 9 positions match TRBD2. This CDR3 has 16 amino acids. Unmatched junction bases numbered 7, after V lost 0 bases and J lost 5 bases. Germline values: CDR1 SGDLS, CDR2 YYNGEE. CDR3 nucleotide sequence: TGTGCCAGCAGCGTAGAGGCGGGGGGGCGTGGAGATACGCAGTATTTT. Its protein is CASSVEAGGRGDTQYF.

The chain carries TRBV7-2 and TRBJ2-3, with TRBD2 matching 8 bases. CDR1 is SGHTA and CDR2 is FQGNSA in the germline V gene. The length of the CDR3 is 15 residues. Trimming at V came to 2 bases and at J to 5 bases, leaving 6 bases not matched to a gene. The chain's CDR3 is CASSLLGRALDTQYF. CDR3 bases: TGTGCCAGCAGCTTACTCGGGAGGGCCTTAGATACGCAGTATTTT. Filled out from reference TRBV7-2 and TRBJ2-3, the complete variable domain reads GAGVSQSPSNKVTEKGKDVELRCDPISGHTALYWYRQSLGQGLEFLIYFQGNSAPDKSGLPSDRFSAERTGGSVSTLTIQRTQQEDSAVYLCASSLLGRALDTQYFGPGTRLTVL.

This chain connects TRBV27 to TRBJ1-6; D not certain. Per the germline V gene, CDR1 is MNHEY and CDR2 is SMNVEV (reference sequence). The CDR3 contains 15 residues. With 3 bases removed from V and 9 bases from J, the gap between germline ends came to 15 bases. CDR3 residues: CASSFLENVGSPLHF. The DNA of the CDR3 is TGTGCCAGCAGTTTCTTGGAGAACGTAGGTTCACCCCTCCACTTT.

The chain combines TRBV5-1 with TRBJ2-1; TRBD2 might be the D (6 bases). With 4 bases removed from V and 10 bases from J, the gap between germline ends came to 9 bases. This CDR3 region has 11 residues. Germline CDR1 reads SGHRS; CDR2 reads YFSETQ. The CDR3, as DNA: TGCGCCAGCAGCCCCGGACTAGAGCAGTTCTTC. Translated, it gives CASSPGLEQFF.

J is TRBJ2-7 and V is TRBV28; 7 nucleotides line up with TRBD1. Germline V gene data show CDR1 as MDHEN and CDR2 as SYDVKM. The CDR3 spans 14 residues. V was pared by 2 bases and J by 7 bases, with 8 bases of the junction left unmatched. This CDR3 reads CASSLDTGAVEQYV. In nucleotides, the CDR3 is TGTGCCAGCAGTTTAGACACAGGGGCCGTAGAGCAGTACGTC.

The V and J genes are TRBV7-3 and TRBJ2-5, with TRBD1 matching over 12 bases. This CDR3 comprises 17 residues. The junction had 9 bases not matched to a gene; V was cut back by 3 bases and J by 4 bases. CDR1 and CDR2 (germline): SGHTA, FQGTGA. The CDR3 sequence is CASSFRPAGQGAETQYF. The DNA for the CDR3 is TGTGCCAGCAGCTTCAGGCCCGCGGGACAGGGGGCAGAGACCCAGTACTTC.

The chain couples TRBV24-1 to TRBJ2-7; 9 nucleotides agree with TRBD1. The germline CDR1 and CDR2 sequences are KGHDR and SFDVKD. The CDR3 has 13 residues. With V trimmed by 11 bases and J by 4 bases, 8 bases remained unmatched. CDR3: CANNRDREYEQYF. The CDR3 bases are TGTGCCAACAACCGGGACAGGGAGTACGAGCAGTACTTC.

The chain uses TRBV15 and TRBJ1-1; D might be TRBD1 (6 bases). This CDR3 region has 16 residues. The germline V gene encodes CDR1 LNHNV and CDR2 YYDKDF (reference sequence). V lost 0 bases, J lost 0 bases, and 11 bases lay in between. The CDR3 region has the DNA TGTGCCACCAGCAGAGATACAGGGCACATGAACACTGAAGCTTTCTTT. Amino acid sequence: CATSRDTGHMNTEAFF.

The chain links TRBV30 to TRBJ2-3; 11 nucleotides match TRBD2. The germline gives CDR1 GTSNPN, CDR2 SVGIG (reference sequence). CDR3 length equals 19 residues. Trimming at V came to 3 bases and at J to 5 bases, leaving 19 bases not matched to a gene. The DNA for the CDR3 is TGTGCCTGGAGCGGCTCGGGCGGACTAGCGGGTGGTGGTAAAGATACGCAGTATTTT. This gives the protein CAWSGSGGLAGGGKDTQYF. Combining the CDR3 with reference TRBV30 and TRBJ2-3 gives the whole variable domain SQTIHQWPATLVQPVGSPLSLECTVEGTSNPNLYWYRQAAGRGLQLLFYSVGIGQISSEVPQNLSASRPQDRQFILSSKKLLLSDSGFYLCAWSGSGGLAGGGKDTQYFGPGTRLTVL.

The count of this clone is one. V and J are TRBV7-2 and TRBJ2-1; D perhaps matches TRBD2 (6 bases). Deletions cut 0 bases from V and 6 bases from J, with 15 bases between. CDR1 is SGHTA and CDR2 is FQGNSA in the germline V gene. The CDR3 has 16 residues. CDR3 nucleotides: TGTGCCAGCAGCTTAGCCGGGACTCTTGGGGCCAATGAGCAGTTCTTC. It yields the protein CASSLAGTLGANEQFF.

The chain couples TRBV28 to TRBJ2-7, with TRBD1 as a possible D gene (5 bases). Per the germline V gene, CDR1 is MDHEN and CDR2 is SYDVKM. The CDR3 length is 13 residues. The V gene lost 8 bases and the J gene lost 6 bases, with 17 bases spanning the gap. CDR3 sequence (DNA): TGTGCCAGCGGTAATAGAGGACAATCCGAGCAGTACTTC. Translation: CASGNRGQSEQYF.

This clone was counted once. This chain links TRBV6-5 with TRBJ1-5, with D hard to call. The CDR3 covers 14 residues. Germline V gene data show CDR1 as MNHEY and CDR2 as SVGAGI. V was trimmed by 6 bases and J by 6 bases, leaving 15 bases between them. In DNA, the CDR3 is TGTGCCAGCAGCCTAGCCCTCGGAGGTCAGCCCCAGCATTTT. Amino acid sequence: CASSLALGGQPQHF.

The rearrangement uses TRBV6-5 and TRBJ1-2, with 11 bases aligning to TRBD1. The J segment lost 3 bases and the V segment lost 2 bases, leaving 2 bases of the junction unmatched. The V gene's germline CDR1 is MNHEY and CDR2 SVGAGI. This CDR3 region has 15 residues. The CDR3 protein is CASSYKDRGHYGYTF. The DNA of the CDR3 is TGTGCCAGCAGTTACAAGGACAGGGGGCACTATGGCTACACCTTC.

The chain uses TRBV11-1 and TRBJ2-3; TRBD2 might be the D (5 bases). V lost 5 bases and J lost 2, with 8 bases in between. Germline V CDR1 and CDR2: SGHAT, FQDESV (reference sequence). The CDR3 has 13 residues. The CDR3: CASSPGNTDTQYF. The CDR3 DNA is TGTGCCAGCAGCCCGGGAAACACAGATACGCAGTATTTT. Using reference TRBV11-1 and TRBJ2-3 for the parts outside the CDR3, the full variable domain is EAEVAQSPRYKITEKSQAVAFWCDPISGHATLYWYRQILGQGPELLVQFQDESVVDDSQLPKDRFSAERLKGVDSTLKIQPAELGDSAMYLCASSPGNTDTQYFGPGTRLTVL.

The rearrangement joins TRBV7-2 to TRBJ2-3; 8 bases align to TRBD1. The CDR3 contains 15 residues. CDR1 is SGHTA, CDR2 FQGNSA, per germline. After removal of 3 bases from V and 3 bases from J, the junction contained 5 bases not matched to a gene. The CDR3 sequence is CASSLVGQVTDTQYF. The DNA for the CDR3 is TGTGCCAGCAGCTTGGTGGGACAGGTAACAGATACGCAGTATTTT.

CDR3 coding DNA: TGTGCCAGCAGTTGGGCAGCCAATATGAACACTGAAGCTTTCTTT. Translating gives CASSWAANMNTEAFF. The chain uses TRBV6-5 and TRBJ1-1; no firm D call. The CDR3 covers 15 residues. Per the germline V gene, CDR1 is MNHEY and CDR2 is SVGAGI. Trimming removed 4 bases at V and 0 bases at J, with 12 bases between.

The chain recombines TRBV5-1 with TRBJ2-3, with 10 bases that match TRBD2. Germline CDR1 reads SGHRS; CDR2 reads YFSETQ. With V trimmed by 0 bases and J by 4 bases, 5 bases remained unmatched. The CDR3 is made up of 16 amino acids. The CDR3 nucleotides are TGCGCCAGCAGCTTGGAAGGGACTAGCGTGGCAGATACGCAGTATTTT. It yields the protein CASSLEGTSVADTQYF.

V and J are TRBV7-3 and TRBJ2-2; no firm D call. CDR1 is SGHTA, CDR2 FQGTGA, per germline. Trimming took off 5 bases at V and 6 bases at J, with 7 bases between the two ends. The CDR3 extends over 12 amino acids. CDR3 in amino acids: CASSHSSGELFF. The CDR3 nucleotides are TGTGCCAGCAGCCACTCGTCCGGGGAGCTGTTTTTT.